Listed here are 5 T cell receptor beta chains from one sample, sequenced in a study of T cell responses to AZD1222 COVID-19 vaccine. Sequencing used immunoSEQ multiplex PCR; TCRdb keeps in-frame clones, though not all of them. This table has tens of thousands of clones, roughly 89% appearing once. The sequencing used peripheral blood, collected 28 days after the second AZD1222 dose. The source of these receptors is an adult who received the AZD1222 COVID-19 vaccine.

CDR3: CASSTGEYQETQYF. CDR3 nucleotide sequence: TGTGCCAGCAGTACCGGAGAGTACCAAGAGACCCAGTACTTC. The chain links TRBV7-9 to TRBJ2-5; D is ambiguous. The ends were cut back, 6 bases at V and 0 bases at J, with 11 bases in the middle. The CDR3 spans 14 residues. Looked up from germline, CDR1 is SEHNR and CDR2 is FQNEAQ (reference sequence).

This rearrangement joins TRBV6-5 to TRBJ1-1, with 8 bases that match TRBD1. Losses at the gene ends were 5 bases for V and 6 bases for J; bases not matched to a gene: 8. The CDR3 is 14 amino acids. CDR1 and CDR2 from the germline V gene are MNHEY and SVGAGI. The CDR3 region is CASSNRQGQAEAFF. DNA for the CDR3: TGTGCCAGCAGTAACCGACAGGGGCAGGCTGAAGCTTTCTTT.

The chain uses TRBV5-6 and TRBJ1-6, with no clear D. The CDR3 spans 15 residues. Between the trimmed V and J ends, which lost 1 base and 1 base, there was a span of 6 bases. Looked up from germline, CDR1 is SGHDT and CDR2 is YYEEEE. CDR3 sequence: CASSLYGSYNSPLHF. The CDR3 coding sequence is TGTGCCAGCAGCTTGTACGGGTCCTATAATTCACCCCTCCACTTT.

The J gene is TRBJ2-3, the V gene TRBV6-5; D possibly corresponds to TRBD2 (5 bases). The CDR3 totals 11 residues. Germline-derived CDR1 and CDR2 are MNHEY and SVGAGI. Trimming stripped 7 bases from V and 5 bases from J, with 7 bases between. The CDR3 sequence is CASNAGDTQYF. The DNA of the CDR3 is TGTGCCAGCAACGCGGGAGATACGCAGTATTTT.

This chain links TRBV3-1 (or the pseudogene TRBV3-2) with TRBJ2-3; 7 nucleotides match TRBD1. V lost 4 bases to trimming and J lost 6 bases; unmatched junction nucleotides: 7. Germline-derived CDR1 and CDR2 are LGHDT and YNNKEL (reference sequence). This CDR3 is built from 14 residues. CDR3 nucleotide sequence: TGTGCCAGCAGCCGGGACAGCCCAGGGGATACGCAGTATTTT. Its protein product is CASSRDSPGDTQYF.